The rows below give T cell receptor beta chains drawn from one sample of a study of PD-1 blockade in classical Hodgkin lymphoma. The data were produced by immunoSEQ multiplex PCR, yet TCRdb's version contains in-frame clones alone and is incomplete. The sample holds roughly 26,000 clones, approximately 84% seen once. The specimen was peripheral blood mononuclear cells (PBMCs), collected at baseline. All receptors derive from a human donor with classical Hodgkin lymphoma. The CDR3 runs from the conserved cysteine through the conserved F or W. D genes are given only for firm matches. Clone size appears in some rows only: once, few, many, or a class for an expanded clone.

j_gene,d_gene,abundance,v_gene,CDR3nt,CDR3aa
TRBJ2-3,.,.,TRBV29-1,TGCAGCGTTGCGGTCGGCGCAAAAGATACGCAGTATTTT,CSVAVGAKDTQYF
TRBJ2-3,.,.,TRBV18,TGTGCCAGCTCACCCACCACAGATACGCAGTATTTT,CASSPTTDTQYF
TRBJ2-1,.,.,TRBV7-9,TGTGCCAGCAGCTTAGGGGGCCTTCTTTCCTACAATGAGCAGTTCTTC,CASSLGGLLSYNEQFF
TRBJ1-2,.,.,TRBV7-9,TGTGCCAGCAGCTTAGACCTCGCGGGCTACACCTTC,CASSLDLAGYTF
TRBJ1-1,.,.,TRBV15,TGTGCCACCAGCAGAGATGAGACAATTAAGGCTTTCTTT,CATSRDETIKAFF
TRBJ1-2,.,.,TRBV6-1,TGTGCCAGCAGTGAAGCCCCAGGGTACTATGGCTACACCTTC,CASSEAPGYYGYTF
TRBJ1-4,.,.,TRBV7-9,TGTGCCAGCAGCCGGGACTCCCTTAATGAAAAACTGTTTTTT,CASSRDSLNEKLFF
TRBJ2-3,TRBD2,.,TRBV7-3,TGTGCCAGCAGCTTAACGGGACTAGCGGGGTACACAGATACGCAGTATTTT,CASSLTGLAGYTDTQYF
TRBJ2-7,.,.,TRBV12-5,TGTGCTAGTGGCCTGGGACGGCCAGAGGGTGAGCAGTACTTC,CASGLGRPEGEQYF
TRBJ1-6,.,.,TRBV7-9,TGTGCCAGCAGCTTAGTTGCAGCCGTGGGTTCACCCCTCCACTTT,CASSLVAAVGSPLHF
TRBJ1-5,.,.,TRBV6-1,TGTGCCAGCAGTGAGACGAGACACCCGAGCAATCAGCCCCAGCATTTT,CASSETRHPSNQPQHF
TRBJ2-2,.,.,TRBV4-3,TGCGCCAGCAGCCAAGACGCGGGAACCGGGGAGCTGTTTTTT,CASSQDAGTGELFF
TRBJ2-3,.,once,TRBV15,TGTGCCACCAGCAGAGCCCCCGGGGGCGCAGGGGGTACGCAGTATTTT,CATSRAPGGAGGTQYF
TRBJ2-2,.,.,TRBV19,TGTGCCAGTAGCCGGGACGTCGGGGAGCTGTTTTTT,CASSRDVGELFF
TRBJ2-5,.,.,TRBV5-1,TGCGCCAGCAGCTTGGATGGGCAGGTCCAAGAGACCCAGTACTTC,CASSLDGQVQETQYF
TRBJ2-1,TRBD2,.,TRBV5-1,TGCGCCAGCAGCTTGACCGGGGGGGCCTTTGATGAGCAGTTCTTC,CASSLTGGAFDEQFF
TRBJ2-7,.,.,TRBV7-6,TGTGCCAGCAGCTTAGCATCCCAGGGGGGTTACGAGCAGTACTTC,CASSLASQGGYEQYF
TRBJ1-1,.,few,TRBV10-3,TGTGCCATCAGGAGCCCAGGAGGCACTGAAGCTTTCTTT,CAIRSPGGTEAFF
TRBJ1-3,.,.,TRBV5-1,TGCGCCAGCAGCTTGGGAACCTCTGGAAACACCATATATTTT,CASSLGTSGNTIYF
TRBJ1-4,.,.,TRBV10-3,TGTGCCATCAGTGAGTCTTCCGGGAATAATGAAAAACTGTTTTTT,CAISESSGNNEKLFF
TRBJ2-7,TRBD1,.,TRBV27,TGTGCCAGCAGTTTGAGGGGGCTATACGAGCAGTACTTC,CASSLRGLYEQYF
TRBJ2-1,.,.,TRBV7-9,TGTGCCAGCAGCCCTCAAATTTTTTACTCCTACAATGAGCAGTTCTTC,CASSPQIFYSYNEQFF
TRBJ1-6,.,few,TRBV27,TGTGCCAGCATGGGGAATCCCGATTCACCCCTCCACTTT,CASMGNPDSPLHF
TRBJ1-1,TRBD1,once,TRBV4-1,TGCGCCAGCAGCCAAGACCACGGACAGGTGGGGGTCTCCACTGAAGCTTTCTTT,CASSQDHGQVGVSTEAFF
TRBJ1-4,TRBD1,.,TRBV5-1,TGCGCCAGCAGCCCGACAGGGAATGAAGGTGAAAAACTGTTTTTT,CASSPTGNEGEKLFF
TRBJ2-7,TRBD2,.,TRBV9,TGTGCCAGCAGTCGTTCTCGGACACCGGGCGGGGGAGCCTACGAGCAGTACTTC,CASSRSRTPGGGAYEQYF
TRBJ1-2,.,.,TRBV19,TGTGCCAGTAGTATTTACGTCCTTGCGGCGAAGAACTATGGCTACACCTTC,CASSIYVLAAKNYGYTF
TRBJ2-3,.,.,TRBV7-8,TGTGCCAGCAGCTTAGTGTTGGGCAGCACAGATACGCAGTATTTT,CASSLVLGSTDTQYF
TRBJ2-7,TRBD2,once,TRBV7-3,TGTGCCAGCAGCTTATCCCCAGCGGGGGGTGGTTACGAGCAGTACTTC,CASSLSPAGGGYEQYF
TRBJ2-1,.,.,TRBV5-4,TGTGCCAGCAGCTCCGGGACATTTTTCGATGAGCAGTTCTTC,CASSSGTFFDEQFF
TRBJ1-2,TRBD1,.,TRBV6-5,TGTGCCAGCAGTTTCCGGGACAGAAGGGGCTACACCTTC,CASSFRDRRGYTF
TRBJ2-3,.,once,TRBV29-1,TGCAGCGTCGCACCAACGGATACGCAGTATTTT,CSVAPTDTQYF
TRBJ1-2,TRBD1,few,TRBV7-2,TGTGCCAGCAGCTCCGGGACAGGCCATCCACGAGACTATGGCTACACCTTC,CASSSGTGHPRDYGYTF
TRBJ1-1,.,.,TRBV25-1,TGTGCCAGCACCTCAGAGGCGAACACTGAAGCTTTCTTT,CASTSEANTEAFF
TRBJ1-5,.,few,TRBV11-2,TGTGCCAGCAGCTTAGATGGCAATCAGCCCCAGCATTTT,CASSLDGNQPQHF
TRBJ1-3,.,.,TRBV5-1,TGCGCCAGCAGCTTGGAAGCCACTGGAAACACCATATATTTT,CASSLEATGNTIYF
TRBJ1-4,.,.,TRBV20-1,TGCAGTGCTAGCCGGAATGAAAAACTGTTTTTT,CSASRNEKLFF
TRBJ1-4,.,.,TRBV7-9,TGTGCCAGCAGCTCCTTCTTGGCAACTAATGAAAAACTGTTTTTT,CASSSFLATNEKLFF
TRBJ2-3,.,.,TRBV5-1,TGCGCCAGCAGCCCCCAGGTCCCAGGCCCAGATACGCAGTATTTT,CASSPQVPGPDTQYF
TRBJ1-5,.,.,TRBV19,TGTGCCAGTACCATGAGGGACCTGGGCAATCAGCCCCAGCATTTT,CASTMRDLGNQPQHF
TRBJ2-7,TRBD1,.,TRBV6-1,TGTGCCAGCAGTGGGAACAGGGGAATCGACTTC,CASSGNRGIDF
TRBJ1-1,TRBD1,.,TRBV5-1,TGCGCCAGCAGCTTGCAGGGGGCGGGGGCTGAAGCTTTCTTT,CASSLQGAGAEAFF
TRBJ2-5,TRBD1,few,TRBV6-5,TGTGCCAGCAGTACAAGGACAGGAGGAACGGAGACCCAGTACTTC,CASSTRTGGTETQYF
TRBJ1-1,.,few,TRBV7-9,TGTGCCAGCAGCCATCACTCCACGGCCTCTGAAGCTTTCTTT,CASSHHSTASEAFF
TRBJ1-4,.,.,TRBV6-6,TGTGCCAGCAGTTCTTCCGGCGGCCCTAATGAAAAACTGTTTTTT,CASSSSGGPNEKLFF
TRBJ1-2,.,.,TRBV7-8,TGTGCCAGCAGCTTTACAACCTCTGATGGCTACACCTTC,CASSFTTSDGYTF
TRBJ2-7,TRBD1,.,TRBV14,TGTGCCAGCAGCCGAGGACAGGGGGCGCGTAGCGAGCAGTACTTC,CASSRGQGARSEQYF
TRBJ1-2,.,.,TRBV9,TGTGCCAGCAGCGTAGGAGATGTCGGGAGAGGTTTCGGAGATGGCTACACCTTC,CASSVGDVGRGFGDGYTF
TRBJ1-4,.,.,TRBV5-1,TGCGCCAGCAGCGGGCAGGGGCTTAATGAAAAACTGTTTTTT,CASSGQGLNEKLFF
TRBJ2-7,.,.,TRBV4-2,TGTGCCAGCAGCCAAGATGAGGGGTTCGAGCAGTACTTC,CASSQDEGFEQYF
TRBJ2-1,TRBD2,.,TRBV5-8,TGTGCCAGCAGCTTGGAGACTAGCTACTACAATGAGCAGTTCTTC,CASSLETSYYNEQFF
TRBJ2-7,TRBD1,.,TRBV27,TGTGCCAGCAGTTTATCTTGGGGGGACAGGGGGCCCTACGAGCAGTACTTC,CASSLSWGDRGPYEQYF
TRBJ1-3,.,once,TRBV5-6,TGTGCCAGCAGCTTGGTGACTAACGGAAACACCATATATTTT,CASSLVTNGNTIYF
TRBJ2-7,.,.,TRBV5-1,TGCGCCAGCAGCTTGGTTGTCGGCTCCTACGAGCAGTACTTC,CASSLVVGSYEQYF
TRBJ2-7,.,few,TRBV5-1,TGCGCCAGCAGCTCGACAGGCCCCGACGAGCAGTACTTC,CASSSTGPDEQYF
TRBJ2-7,.,.,TRBV9,TGTGCCAGCAGCGTAGGGCCCGAGCAGTACTTC,CASSVGPEQYF
TRBJ1-2,.,.,TRBV6-6,TGTGCCAGCAGTTTCTCGGACGGGGTTCAGGATGGCTACACCTTC,CASSFSDGVQDGYTF
TRBJ1-1,.,.,TRBV6-5,TGTGCCAGCCGAAGGGGAGGGGGACCAAGCACTGAAGCTTTCTTT,CASRRGGGPSTEAFF
TRBJ1-5,TRBD1,.,TRBV5-1,TGCGCCAGCAGCTTGGGGACAGGGGTGAGCCAGCCCCAGCATTTT,CASSLGTGVSQPQHF